This T cell receptor beta chain is from a study of graft-versus-host responses after intestinal transplantation. Study details: Grafts were multivisceral, liver-intestinal, or isolated intestinal. The study's findings and limits: Recipient marrow contained GvH clones, some of which appeared first in ileum or blood.

The germline gives CDR1 LNHNV, CDR2 YYDKDF (reference sequence). The CDR3 contains 18 residues. V was trimmed by 9 bases and J by 8 bases, leaving 31 bases between them. Assay: immunoSEQ multiplex PCR; the TCRdb copy retains only in-frame clones and omits some. The repertoire holds 55,000 to 85,000 clones, about 89% seen once, with 2% to 3% in the top ten. Comment on this clone: The antigen remains unidentified.

The starting material was unstimulated CD8+ T cells sorted from spleen or lymph node cells, obtained before intestinal transplant. The chain employs TRBV15 and TRBJ1-4; D is possibly TRBD1 (6 bases). The sequence derives from a human donor who received an intestinal transplant. The CDR3 protein is CATMRTGTSYPGEEKLFF. The DNA of the CDR3 is TGTGCCACGATGAGAACAGGGACGTCCTATCCCGGCGAGGAAAAACTGTTTTTT.